This T cell receptor (delta chain) derives from a study of gamma-delta chains in newborns, infants, children. Turning to the study itself: Innate gammadelta T cells reportedly expand polyclonally right after birth, driven by microbial exposure, per the title.

TCRdb reanalysed the reads with CATT. Of approximately 2,500 delta-chain clones listed, about 6.7% are singletons. This clone was observed a few times. TCRdb gives a protein that differs at residue 9 from what the DNA encodes, so the protein here is translated from the DNA. Trimming at V came to 3 bases and at J to 0 bases, leaving 6 bases not matched to a gene. CDR1 is GEAIGNYY, CDR2 EKD, per germline. The CDR3 sequence is 19 residues long. The chain carries TRDV2 and TRDJ3; TRDD3 matches at 11 bases. The sequenced material came from blood. The sequence was collected from a child who was a newborn, infant or young child, either healthy, febrile or measles-vaccinated (not recorded which). CDR3 in DNA: TGTGCCTGTGACGTACTGGGGGATAGGAGCTCCTGGGACACCCGACAGATGTTTTTC. Protein: CACDVLGDRSSWDTRQMFF.